This T cell receptor beta chain stems from a study of shared clonotypes between healthy human individuals. Turning to the study itself: Used for every donor were three CD4 naive, three CD4 memory, two CD8 naive and one CD8 memory plate.

General observations from the study: An expected dependence of interdonor clonotype sharing on sequencing depth was noted.

The donors, healthy adults who were HIV-negative, had experienced no recent acute infections or vaccinations. Nashville, Tennessee was home to all donors, each a Caucasian adult. This CDR3 is 16 amino acids long. In germline, CDR1 is SGHRS, CDR2 YFSETQ. Trimming shortened V by 0 bases and J by 3 bases, and 12 bases separated the two germline ends. The method was immunoSEQ multiplex PCR; TCRdb's version includes in-frame clones alone and lacks a portion of them. The sample shows over a million clones, roughly 98% of them seen only once. Worth noting for this clone: Its antigen is unidentified.

Sequenced: naive CD4+ T cells sorted from blood. Noted subset: CD45RA+ positively selected. The receptor was derived from a young man in good health. The chain carries TRBV5-1 and TRBJ2-2, with D uncertain. The CDR3 loop reads CASSLDPNIYTGELFF. Here the CDR3 DNA reads TGCGCCAGCAGCTTGGATCCGAACATCTACACCGGGGAGCTGTTTTTT. The full variable domain, completed using reference TRBV5-1 and TRBJ2-2, is KAGVTQTPRYLIKTRGQQVTLSCSPISGHRSVSWYQQTPGQGLQFLFEYFSETQRNKGNFPGRFSGRQFSNSRSEMNVSTLELGDSALYLCASSLDPNIYTGELFFGEGSRLTVL.